The T cell receptor (beta chain) described here comes from a study of CD8 T cells in Susac syndrome. With random hexamers, reverse transcription was performed on roughly 0.5 to 1 ug of RNA. TCR beta CDR3 was amplified by immunoSEQ covering 54 Vbeta and 13 Jbeta. TCRdb called the immunoSEQ multiplex PCR reads again in MiXCR, with one record for every CDR3 protein. This repertoire shows around 190,000 distinct CDR3 sequences, 80% to 95% found once; its top ten account for around 0.1%. This CDR3 contains 18 residues. CDR1 is MNHEY, CDR2 SMNVEV, per germline (reference sequence). V lost 5 bases and J lost 3; bases outside the gene matches: 17. Sequencing of TCR beta was undertaken in CD8+ and CD4+ T cells derived from blood. TEMRA cells were FACS-enriched and CD8+ and CD4+ T cells negatively isolated.

The sequencing input was CD4+ T cells from PBMCs. The V and J genes are TRBV27 and TRBJ2-3; 7 bases agree with TRBD1. The origin of this receptor is a human donor in good health. CDR3 protein: CASSRPGQIPYGTDTQYF. CDR3 nucleotide sequence: TGTGCCAGCAGTCGGCCGGGACAGATACCTTATGGTACAGATACGCAGTATTTT.